These T cell receptor beta chains were read from a single sample in a study of CD4 and CD8 cells across lung adenocarcinoma regions. TCRdb reprocessed the PCR reads with MiXCR, giving one entry per CDR3 protein. The sample has some 20,000 distinct CDR3 sequences; 50% to 55% are singletons. What was sequenced was CD8+ T cells from the center of a lung tumor. These TCRs come from a female donor with lung adenocarcinoma. The CD4 and CD8 labels of this study may be unreliable. The CDR3 runs from the conserved cysteine through the conserved F or W. D genes are given only for firm matches. Clone size, where shown, is once, few, many, or a class for clones that have expanded.

TRBD2	-	TRBV25-1	TRBJ2-5	TGTGCCAGGAGTTTGAGCGGGGGCCCAGAGACCCAGTATTTC	CARSLSGGPETQYF
TRBD2	-	TRBV7-9	TRBJ2-1	TGTGCCAGCAGCTTGGGGACTAGCGGGATTGATGAGCAGTTCTTC	CASSLGTSGIDEQFF
-	-	TRBV6-1	TRBJ2-3	TGTGCCAGCAGTGATCTGGCCCGCACAGATACGCAGTATTTT	CASSDLARTDTQYF
-	-	TRBV3-1	TRBJ2-1	TGTGCCAGCAGCCAAGATCTCAACGCCAATGAGCAGTTCTTC	CASSQDLNANEQFF
TRBD2	few	TRBV12-3/TRBV12-4	TRBJ2-1	TGTGCCAGCAGTTTCGGCGGGAGCCACTACAATGAGCAGTTCTTC	CASSFGGSHYNEQFF
TRBD2	-	TRBV6-1	TRBJ2-1	TGTGCCAGCAGCGCCGGGACTAGCGGGAGCGATGAGCAGTTCTTC	CASSAGTSGSDEQFF
-	-	TRBV27	TRBJ2-3	TGTGCCAGGAGTCGCGCCAAAGACACGCAGTATTTT	CARSRAKDTQYF
TRBD2	medium-sized	TRBV6-1	TRBJ2-5	TGTGCCAGCAGTGACGGGAGGGCTCTTGTAGAGACCCAGTACTTC	CASSDGRALVETQYF
TRBD2	many	TRBV12-3/TRBV12-4	TRBJ2-7	TGTGCCAGCAGTAAGACTAGCGGGAGGGCCGAGCAGTACTTC	CASSKTSGRAEQYF
-	-	TRBV10-2	TRBJ2-3	TGCGCCAGCGGGCCCACGGGCCGTTACACAGAGACCCAGTACTTT	CASGPTGRYTETQYF
-	-	TRBV7-2	TRBJ2-7	TGTGCCAGCAGCTCCAAAGCGGGGACAAGCTCCTACGAGCAGTACTTC	CASSSKAGTSSYEQYF
TRBD1	few	TRBV27	TRBJ1-5	TGTGCCAGCAGTTTATTAGGGACAGGGTTCAATCAGCCCCAGCATTTT	CASSLLGTGFNQPQHF
TRBD2	-	TRBV27	TRBJ2-4	TGTGCCAGCACCTCGGGGGGGAGAGCCAAAAACATTCAGTACTTC	CASTSGGRAKNIQYF
TRBD1	-	TRBV6-1	TRBJ2-7	TGTGCCAGCAGACGGGACAGGGGCTCCTACGAGCAGTACTTC	CASRRDRGSYEQYF
TRBD1	large	TRBV6-5	TRBJ2-2	TGTGCCAGCAGTTTCCGGGACAGGGGGCATGGCGGGGAGCTGTTTTTT	CASSFRDRGHGGELFF
-	-	TRBV27	TRBJ2-3	TGTGCCAGGGGGCAGGGGGGAGGAGTCACAGATACGCAGTACTTT	CARGQGGGVTDTQYF
-	-	TRBV4-2	TRBJ1-4	TGTGCCAGCAGCCAAAGGACCGACCCTGAAAAACTGTTTTTT	CASSQRTDPEKLFF
-	-	TRBV12-5	TRBJ2-5	TGTGCTAGTGTTCCCCCGGGGGCCCACGAGACCCAGTACTTC	CASVPPGAHETQYF
-	-	TRBV10-3	TRBJ2-6	TGTGCCATCAGTGAGTCCCCGGGGGCCAGCTCTGGGGCCAACGTCCTGACTTTC	CAISESPGASSGANVLTF
-	-	TRBV10-2	TRBJ2-4	TGCGGCAGCAGTACGGGGCTGTGGGCCAAAAACACGCAGTACTTC	CGSSTGLWAKNTQYF
-	-	TRBV27	TRBJ2-5	TGTGCGGGGGGCGGGGGCCAGGGCCAAGAGACCCAGTACTTC	CAGGGGQGQETQYF